These 26 T cell receptor beta chains came from one sample sequenced in a study of T cell responses to AZD1222 COVID-19 vaccine. TCRdb's table, derived via immunoSEQ multiplex PCR, lists solely in-frame clones and lacks some. Of about 92,000 clones listed, roughly 88% are singletons. Sequencing was performed on peripheral blood, taken on day 0 of AZD1222 vaccination. The receptors were gathered from an adult in good health.

The V and J genes are TRBV9 and TRBJ2-3; D not resolved. Germline V CDR1 and CDR2: SGDLS, YYNGEE. This CDR3 has 11 amino acids. With 0 bases removed from V and 7 bases from J, the gap between germline ends came to 3 bases. The CDR3 region has the DNA TGTGCCAGCAGCGTAGGATATACGCAGTATTTT. This encodes CASSVGYTQYF.

This clone came up a few times. The chain links TRBV7-8 to TRBJ2-7; perhaps TRBD2 as D (5 bases). The ends were cut back, 4 bases at V and 2 bases at J, with 12 bases in the middle. There are 14 residues in the CDR3. Per germline, CDR1 SGHVS and CDR2 FQNEAQ. Here the CDR3 reads CASSSRRAPYEQYF. DNA for the CDR3: TGTGCCAGCAGCTCCCGGCGGGCCCCCTACGAGCAGTACTTC.

The chain links TRBV21-1 to TRBJ2-7. TRBV21-1 counts as a pseudogene. The CDR3 totals 15 residues. The CDR3 sequence: CASSKAQGRSNEQYF. CDR3 nucleotide sequence: TGTGCCAGCAGCAAAGCGCAGGGACGGTCGAACGAGCAGTACTTC.

This clone was found once. The gene calls are TRBV9 and TRBJ1-5, with 11 bases aligning to TRBD1. This CDR3 is 14 amino acids long. V shed 3 bases, J shed 7 bases, and the junction held 3 bases outside the gene matches. Germline V CDR1 and CDR2: SGDLS, YYNGEE. CDR3: CASSDGTGGQPQHF. Here the CDR3 DNA reads TGTGCCAGCAGCGACGGGACAGGGGGGCAGCCCCAGCATTTT.

This chain joins TRBV27 and TRBJ2-7; possible D gene TRBD2, 6 bases. Trimming stripped 8 bases from V and 1 base from J, with 12 bases between. Germline values: CDR1 MNHEY, CDR2 SMNVEV (reference sequence). The CDR3 has 13 residues. The CDR3 bases are TGTGCCAGCGCAATGCGGGAATCCTACGAGCAGTACTTC. It codes for CASAMRESYEQYF.

The gene calls are TRBV3-1 (or the pseudogene TRBV3-2) and TRBJ2-3; 11 bases line up with TRBD2. V was pared by 1 base and J by 4 bases, with 7 bases of the junction left unmatched. Per germline, CDR1 LGHDT and CDR2 YNNKEL (reference sequence). The CDR3 has 17 residues. DNA for the CDR3: TGTGCCAGCAGCCAAGCCTCCGGGACTAGCGGCGCAGATACGCAGTATTTT. As protein: CASSQASGTSGADTQYF.

The chain has TRBV5-1 and TRBJ1-2; D is uncertain. This CDR3 is built from 14 residues. V lost 1 base to trimming and J lost 6 bases, with 13 bases between them. The germline V gene has CDR1 SGHRS and CDR2 YFSETQ. Written as DNA, the CDR3 is TGCGCCAGCAGCTTGACAGCCCTCTTGGATGGCTACACCTTC. It translates to CASSLTALLDGYTF.

The chain joins TRBV4-2 to TRBJ1-1; D gene unclear. This CDR3 is built from 21 residues. The germline gives CDR1 LGHNA, CDR2 YNFKEQ. V was shortened by 1 base and J by 6 bases, with 33 bases between the two germline ends. CDR3 bases: TGTGCCAGCAGCCAAGTCAAAACGGGCCCTGGGAGGCTTGGCTCAAGGGCTGAAGCTTTCTTT. It specifies CASSQVKTGPGRLGSRAEAFF.

This clone has just a few counts. The chain has TRBV7-2 and TRBJ2-3; no clear D. The germline V gene has CDR1 SGHTA and CDR2 FQGNSA. V was trimmed by 1 base and J by 5 bases, leaving 1 base between them. CDR3 size: 11 residues. CDR3 bases: TGTGCCAGCAGCTTAGAAGATACGCAGTATTTT. Translation: CASSLEDTQYF.

The sample holds a few counts of this clone. This sequence joins TRBV7-8 and TRBJ2-7; a weak D match, TRBD2 (5 bases). The CDR3 consists of 13 residues. Germline CDR1 SGHVS, CDR2 FQNEAQ. V was pared by 1 base and J by 6 bases, with 10 bases between. The CDR3 region has the DNA TGTGCCAGCAGCTTAGGCTCTAGCTTCGAGCAGTACTTC. Its protein is CASSLGSSFEQYF.

CDR3 DNA: TGTGCCAGCAGTGTTGGGCGGGGGTCAGAGACCCAGTACTTC. Its protein product is CASSVGRGSETQYF. The chain uses TRBV2 and TRBJ2-5; 7 nucleotides agree with TRBD2. The CDR3 sequence is 14 residues long. V dropped 4 bases and J dropped 4; count of bases not matched to a gene: 6. The germline V gene encodes CDR1 SNHLY and CDR2 FYNNEI.

In DNA, the CDR3 is TGTGCCAGCACCGGGGGACAGGGCCTCTACAATGAGCAGTTCTTC. Translating gives CASTGGQGLYNEQFF. The chain links TRBV28 to TRBJ2-1; 9 positions agree with TRBD1. The CDR3 totals 15 residues. Germline CDR1 and CDR2: MDHEN and SYDVKM. Losses at the gene ends were 7 bases for V and 3 bases for J; bases not matched to a gene: 7.

V usage is TRBV19 and J usage is TRBJ2-1, with 9 positions matching TRBD2. The CDR3 sequence is 15 residues long. Germline trimming cut 5 bases from V and 8 bases from J; bases unmatched to any gene: 10. Germline-derived CDR1 and CDR2 are LNHDA and SQIVND (reference sequence). The CDR3 is CASSPAGGRADEQFF. CDR3 sequence (DNA): TGTGCCAGTAGTCCTGCTGGCGGGAGGGCCGATGAGCAGTTCTTC.

CDR3 residues: CASSVQGSNQPQHF. CDR3 nucleotide sequence: TGTGCCAGCAGCGTCCAGGGTTCCAATCAGCCCCAGCATTTT. The rearrangement joins TRBV7-2 to TRBJ1-5; D might be TRBD1 (5 bases). The CDR3 has 14 residues. Germline lookup yields CDR1 SGHTA and CDR2 FQGNSA. With 5 bases removed from V and 3 bases from J, the gap between germline ends came to 11 bases.

V is TRBV27 and J is TRBJ2-3, with D possibly being TRBD2 (7 bases). This CDR3 region has 15 residues. V was clipped by 3 bases and J by 3 bases, with 13 bases between them. The germline CDR1 and CDR2 sequences are MNHEY and SMNVEV (reference sequence). CDR3 in DNA: TGTGCCAGCAGTTTGGGGGGGGCGGTGACAGATACGCAGTATTTT. Encoded protein: CASSLGGAVTDTQYF.

Comments on this clone: The germline gene is not matched at one end of the junction; a read error may be the cause. The gene calls are TRBV15 and TRBJ2-7, with D perhaps matching TRBD2 (6 bases). Looked up from germline, CDR1 is LNHNV and CDR2 is YYDKDF (reference sequence). This CDR3 is built from 15 residues. The CDR3 region has the DNA TGTGCCACCAGCAGAGCTACGGGGGACTCCAACGAGCAGTACTTC. This gives the protein CATSRATGDSNEQYF.

This chain links TRBV4-3 with TRBJ1-5; D not resolved. V was pared by 0 bases and J by 4 bases, with 10 bases between. The CDR3 length is 15 residues. Germline values: CDR1 LGHNA, CDR2 YSLEER. CDR3 protein: CASSQDRLPNQPQHF. The CDR3 coding sequence is TGCGCCAGCAGCCAAGATAGGCTCCCAAATCAGCCCCAGCATTTT.

The chain employs TRBV18 and TRBJ1-4; D is possibly TRBD1 (6 bases). Trimming stripped 2 bases from V and 8 bases from J, with 12 bases between. The CDR3 has 14 residues. CDR1 is KGHSH, CDR2 LQKENI, per germline. The CDR3 DNA is TGTGCCAGCTCACCAGTCGGGGGCCGAGAAAAACTGTTTTTT. Its translation: CASSPVGGREKLFF.

V is TRBV9 and J is TRBJ1-2; 11 bases match TRBD1. The CDR3 consists of 15 residues. V lost 4 bases, J lost 8 bases, and 10 bases stayed unmatched. From germline, CDR1 is SGDLS and CDR2 YYNGEE. The CDR3 reads CASSTQPGQGGGYTF. As DNA, the CDR3 is TGTGCCAGCAGCACCCAACCGGGACAGGGGGGCGGCTACACCTTC. Based on the CDR3 plus reference TRBV9 and TRBJ1-2, the full variable domain is DSGVTQTPKHLITATGQRVTLRCSPRSGDLSVYWYQQSLDQGLQFLIQYYNGEERAKGNILERFSAQQFPDLHSELNLSSLELGDSALYFCASSTQPGQGGGYTFGSGTRLTVV.

The rearrangement links TRBV11-2 to TRBJ2-7, with D possibly matching TRBD2 (6 bases). The germline V and J ends were trimmed by 3 bases and 0 bases, with 15 bases remaining between them. Germline lookup yields CDR1 SGHAT and CDR2 FQNNGV. The CDR3 contains 16 residues. CDR3 nucleotide sequence: TGTGCCAGCAGCTTGGGGGGTAGCGTGAGCTCCTACGAGCAGTACTTC. Protein product: CASSLGGSVSSYEQYF.

This chain uses TRBV7-2 with TRBJ2-3, with 7 bases matching TRBD2. This CDR3 is built from 16 residues. J lost 1 base, V lost 5 bases, and 9 bases had no gene match. Looked up from germline, CDR1 is SGHTA and CDR2 is FQGNSA. The CDR3 region has the DNA TGTGCCAGCAGCCGGGGAGGGGAGTCGGGCACAGATACGCAGTATTTT. The encoded protein is CASSRGGESGTDTQYF.

This chain links TRBV9 with TRBJ2-7; D call uncertain. This CDR3 spans 14 amino acids. The V gene lost 0 bases and the J gene lost 0 bases, with 7 bases spanning the gap. Germline loops: CDR1 SGDLS, CDR2 YYNGEE. The CDR3 protein is CASSVGVNSYEQYF. The CDR3 DNA is TGTGCCAGCAGCGTAGGGGTGAACTCCTACGAGCAGTACTTC.

The V and J genes are TRBV9 and TRBJ1-2, with TRBD1 matching 7 bases. V lost 3 bases to trimming and J lost 7 bases; unmatched junction nucleotides: 9. This CDR3 spans 14 amino acids. Germline values: CDR1 SGDLS, CDR2 YYNGEE. CDR3 protein: CASSANRGEGGYTF. The CDR3 DNA is TGTGCCAGCAGCGCTAACAGGGGTGAGGGTGGCTACACCTTC.

Here the CDR3 DNA reads TGTGCCAGCAGCCAAGTTCCCGCTAGCTACGAGCAGTACTTC. As protein: CASSQVPASYEQYF. The V gene is TRBV3-1 (or the pseudogene TRBV3-2), the J gene TRBJ2-7; the D is unclear. Between the trimmed V and J ends, which lost 1 base and 3 bases, there was a span of 10 bases. CDR1 and CDR2 from the germline V gene are LGHDT and YNNKEL (reference sequence). The CDR3 covers 14 residues.

Only one count was recorded for this clone. The chain couples TRBV7-9 to TRBJ1-1; 7 nucleotides match TRBD1. The CDR3 spans 17 residues. Per the germline V gene, CDR1 is SEHNR and CDR2 is FQNEAQ (reference sequence). With 1 base clipped from V and 0 bases from J, the junction kept 8 bases outside the gene matches. The DNA for the CDR3 is TGTGCCAGCAGCTTAGGGCAGGGGGATTTTATGAACACTGAAGCTTTCTTT. This translates into CASSLGQGDFMNTEAFF. Looking up the rest from reference TRBV7-9 and TRBJ1-1 gives the full variable domain: DTGVSQNPRHKITKRGQNVTFRCDPISEHNRLYWYRQTLGQGPEFLTYFQNEAQLEKSRLLSDRFSAERPKGSFSTLEIQRTEQGDSAMYLCASSLGQGDFMNTEAFFGQGTRLTVV.

The CDR3 DNA follows: TGTGCCAGCAGTCCACCCGACAGACCTCGCGATGGCTACACCTTC. Translated: CASSPPDRPRDGYTF. This chain joins TRBV6-5 and TRBJ1-2; D might be TRBD1 (5 bases). This CDR3 is 15 amino acids long. CDR1 is MNHEY and CDR2 is SVGAGI in the germline V gene. Trimming took off 5 bases at V and 6 bases at J, with 19 bases between the two ends.